What follows are 26 T cell receptor beta chains derived from one specimen sequenced in a study of T-cell reconstitution after alpha-beta-depleted transplantation in children. Unique molecular identifiers were incorporated into the prepared TCRbeta library. TCRdb re-called the PCR reads with MiXCR, one entry per CDR3 protein. The sample holds over 200,000 distinct CDR3 sequences, about 9.5% seen once. The source material was PBMCs from the stem cell graft donor, sampled from the stem cell graft. These receptors were obtained from a human donor who donated a stem cell graft to a child with acute lymphoblastic leukemia.

This clonotype has at least ten counts. The chain couples TRBV29-1 to TRBJ1-2; D is unresolved. V dropped 6 bases and J dropped 7 bases, with 18 bases sitting between them. The germline CDR1 and CDR2 sequences are SQVTM and ANQGSEA. CDR3 length: 13 amino acids. CDR3 protein: CSVTGAGVGGYTF. CDR3 DNA: TGCAGCGTGACCGGCGCCGGGGTCGGTGGCTACACCTTC.

This clonotype was found many times. Its ends do not fully match the called genes, so a read error is possible. V usage is TRBV29-1 and J usage is TRBJ1-1; D uncertain. CDR1 and CDR2 from the germline V gene are SQVTM and ANQGSEA. CDR3 length: 15 residues. CDR3 protein: CSFEKPGTLNTEAFF. In DNA, the CDR3 is TGCAGCTTTGAGAAACCGGGAACTTTGAACACTGAAGCTTTCTTT.

The chain is built from TRBV11-2 and TRBJ2-3, with TRBD2 matching over 11 bases. The J segment lost 8 bases and the V segment lost 2 bases, leaving 3 bases of the junction unmatched. Per germline, CDR1 SGHAT and CDR2 FQNNGV. This CDR3 region has 14 residues. In nucleotides, the CDR3 is TGTGCCAGCAGCTTATCTCTAGCGGGAGGTACGCAGTATTTT. Its translation is CASSLSLAGGTQYF.

This clonotype occurred a few times. V is TRBV20-1 and J is TRBJ1-6; 8 bases match TRBD1. The CDR3 runs 13 residues. V trimming: 6 bases; J trimming: 10 bases; junction bases outside the gene matches: 8. Germline CDR1 and CDR2: DFQATT and SNEGSKA (reference sequence). The CDR3 sequence: CSATDRVGSPLHF. The CDR3 DNA reads as TGCAGTGCAACGGACAGGGTGGGCTCACCCCTCCACTTT.

The chain has TRBV12-3 or TRBV12-4 and TRBJ1-4, with TRBD1 matching 12 bases. This CDR3 has 14 amino acids. With 7 bases clipped from V and 6 bases from J, the junction kept 3 bases outside the gene matches. The CDR3 nucleotides read TGTGCCAGCACCGGGGACAGGGGGCATGAAAAACTGTTTTTT. Protein sequence: CASTGDRGHEKLFF.

This clonotype was observed many times. The rearrangement joins TRBV6-5 to TRBJ2-2; D is unresolved. Trimming stripped 0 bases from V and 0 bases from J, with 2 bases between. This CDR3 has 14 residues. Per the germline V gene, CDR1 is MNHEY and CDR2 is SVGAGI. The CDR3 nucleotides are TGTGCCAGCAGTTACTCCTCGAACACCGGGGAGCTGTTTTTT. Its protein product is CASSYSSNTGELFF.

This clonotype came up a few times. J is TRBJ1-5 and V is TRBV6-1; 8 bases align to TRBD1. With 5 bases clipped from V and 4 bases from J, the junction kept 7 bases outside the gene matches. This CDR3 is built from 15 residues. CDR1 and CDR2 (germline): MNHNS, SASEGT. The CDR3 spells CASSQFRGLNQPQHF. The CDR3 DNA is TGTGCCAGCAGTCAATTCAGGGGGCTAAATCAGCCCCAGCATTTT.

This clonotype came up many times. The chain carries TRBV12-3 or TRBV12-4 and TRBJ2-7; no clear D gene. V lost 4 bases to trimming and J lost 1 base, with 11 bases between them. The CDR3 consists of 14 residues. The CDR3 nucleotides read TGTGCCAGCAGTTCCATCGAAGGGTCCTACGAGCAGTACTTC. Protein sequence: CASSSIEGSYEQYF.

This clonotype was counted ten times or more. V gene TRBV12-3 or TRBV12-4 combines with J gene TRBJ2-1, with TRBD1 as a possible D gene (6 bases). The CDR3 is made up of 15 amino acids. V lost 7 bases, J lost 3 bases, and 16 bases lay in between. The CDR3 nucleotides read TGTGCCAGCACTTACCGGGACACTAACTACAATGAGCAGTTCTTC. Residues: CASTYRDTNYNEQFF.

The rearrangement joins TRBV5-1 to TRBJ1-2; TRBD1 might be the D (5 bases). This CDR3 comprises 16 residues. Trimming stripped 6 bases from V and 3 bases from J, with 21 bases between. Germline V gives CDR1 SGHRS, CDR2 YFSETQ. CDR3 coding DNA: TGCGCCAGCACCGTAGGGTCAACAGGAAGTCACTATGGCTACACCTTC. Protein: CASTVGSTGSHYGYTF.

The chain carries TRBV7-2 and TRBJ2-1; 13 bases are shared with TRBD2. The germline gives CDR1 SGHTA, CDR2 FQGNSA. Germline trimming cut 2 bases from V and 9 bases from J; bases unmatched to any gene: 10. The CDR3 totals 17 residues. CDR3 sequence reads: CASSLLSGGLAGSEQFF. The CDR3 coding sequence is TGTGCCAGCAGCTTACTTTCCGGGGGACTAGCGGGGTCTGAGCAGTTCTTC.

This clonotype was detected ten times or more. The chain carries TRBV6-1 and TRBJ1-1; the match to TRBD1 covers 10 bases. This CDR3 comprises 14 residues. Germline lookup yields CDR1 MNHNS and CDR2 SASEGT. The V segment lost 6 bases and the J segment 4 bases; nucleotides outside the gene matches: 5. In DNA form, the CDR3 reads TGTGCCAGCAGAGACAGGGGGCGTTTCACTGAAGCTTTCTTT. Translated: CASRDRGRFTEAFF.

This clonotype was detected many times. The chain recombines TRBV10-3 with TRBJ2-5; D is unclear. Germline V lookup: CDR1 ENHRY, CDR2 SYGVKD. The CDR3 length is 14 residues. Trimming left V 2 bases short and J 2 bases short, with 9 bases between. CDR3 nucleotide sequence: TGTGCCATCAGTGAGCTGAGTTCTCAAGAGACCCAGTACTTC. Translated, it gives CAISELSSQETQYF.

This clonotype was detected a few times. The gene calls are TRBV27 and TRBJ1-1; D is perhaps TRBD1 (6 bases). Trimming pared 6 bases from V and 5 bases from J, leaving 19 bases between. CDR3 size: 15 residues. From germline, CDR1 is MNHEY and CDR2 SMNVEV (reference sequence). The CDR3: CASSRIGGDGTEAFF. CDR3 bases: TGTGCCAGCAGCCGAATAGGGGGTGATGGGACTGAAGCTTTCTTT.

This clonotype has just a few counts. This chain joins TRBV11-2 and TRBJ2-5, with 7 positions matching TRBD2. In germline, CDR1 is SGHAT, CDR2 FQNNGV. The CDR3 runs to 15 residues. The J segment lost 2 bases and the V segment lost 1 base, leaving 4 bases of the junction unmatched. CDR3 nucleotides: TGTGCCAGCAGCTTAGTGCGGGGGAGACAAGAGACCCAGTACTTC. Protein: CASSLVRGRQETQYF. Variable domain in full (rest from reference TRBV11-2 and TRBJ2-5): EAGVAQSPRYKIIEKRQSVAFWCNPISGHATLYWYQQILGQGPKLLIQFQNNGVVDDSQLPKDRFSAERLKGVDSTLKIQPAKLEDSAVYLCASSLVRGRQETQYFGPGTRLLVL.

This clonotype was recorded at least ten times. The rearrangement uses TRBV27 and TRBJ1-3; maybe TRBD1 (6 bases). Trimming removed 5 bases at V and 0 bases at J, with 11 bases between. The CDR3 totals 15 residues. The germline gives CDR1 MNHEY, CDR2 SMNVEV (reference sequence). The CDR3 DNA is TGTGCCAGCAGTCTCGACAGGAGCTCTGGAAACACCATATATTTT. Amino acids: CASSLDRSSGNTIYF.

This clonotype appeared many times. The chain joins TRBV6-1 to TRBJ1-5; 7 bases match TRBD1. Germline trimming cut 3 bases from V and 6 bases from J; bases unmatched to any gene: 11. The germline gives CDR1 MNHNS, CDR2 SASEGT. The CDR3 extends over 16 amino acids. CDR3 in amino acids: CASSDYRDRFFQPQHF. The CDR3 DNA follows: TGTGCCAGCAGTGACTATAGGGACAGATTCTTTCAGCCCCAGCATTTT.

In its sample, this clonotype was seen many times. The chain couples TRBV6-2 or TRBV6-3 to TRBJ2-3; the match to TRBD1 covers 8 bases. The J segment lost 8 bases and the V segment lost 6 bases, leaving 7 bases of the junction unmatched. CDR1 is MNHEY, CDR2 SVGEGT, per germline. The CDR3 has 13 residues. The CDR3 DNA sequence: TGTGCCAGCAGCCGGACAGGGTCGGGTACGCAGTATTTT. It encodes CASSRTGSGTQYF.

This clonotype was seen a handful of times. The V call is TRBV5-1, the J call TRBJ2-1; D may be TRBD2 (5 bases). The V and J ends lost 1 base and 1 base respectively, with 9 bases between them. This CDR3 is 15 amino acids long. Germline V gene sequence: CDR1 SGHRS, CDR2 YFSETQ. This chain's CDR3 is CASSLSPGSYNEQFF. The CDR3 region has the DNA TGCGCCAGCAGCTTGTCCCCGGGGTCCTACAATGAGCAGTTCTTC.

This clonotype was detected ten times or more. The V call is TRBV7-2, the J call TRBJ2-4, with 13 bases fitting TRBD2. CDR3 length: 15 residues. Trimming at V came to 5 bases and at J to 7 bases, leaving 5 bases not matched to a gene. CDR1 and CDR2 (germline): SGHTA, FQGNSA. This CDR3 is CASSPTSGGPNIQYF. For the CDR3, the DNA is TGTGCCAGCAGCCCGACTAGCGGGGGGCCTAACATTCAGTACTTC.

This clonotype occurred a few times. DNA of the CDR3: TGCAGCGCAGCCGGGACTAGTGGCGATACGCAGTATTTT. As protein: CSAAGTSGDTQYF. The V and J genes are TRBV29-1 and TRBJ2-3; 8 bases match TRBD2. The CDR3 is 13 amino acids. Germline V CDR1 and CDR2: SQVTM, ANQGSEA. With V trimmed by 7 bases and J by 6 bases, 9 bases remained unmatched.

The chain joins TRBV29-1 to TRBJ2-1; either TRBD1 or TRBD2 may fit D (6 bases each). This CDR3 contains 14 residues. The germline CDR1 and CDR2 sequences are SQVTM and ANQGSEA. V was trimmed by 7 bases and J by 6 bases, leaving 19 bases between them. CDR3 loop: CSGGAQTIGNEQFF. CDR3 coding DNA: TGCAGCGGGGGGGCGCAGACCATTGGCAATGAGCAGTTCTTC.

This sequence joins TRBV7-2 and TRBJ2-5, with D uncertain. This CDR3 contains 12 residues. V lost 5 bases and J 5 bases, leaving 9 bases between the germline ends. CDR1 is SGHTA, CDR2 FQGNSA, per germline. CDR3 DNA sequence: TGTGCCAGCAGCGTTTTTTCTGAGACCCAGTACTTC. Protein: CASSVFSETQYF.

CDR3 loop: CSANRGSSYEQYF. CDR3 nucleotides: TGCAGTGCAAATCGGGGGAGCTCCTACGAGCAGTACTTC. The chain links TRBV20-1 to TRBJ2-7, with D possibly being TRBD2 (6 bases). The germline V gene encodes CDR1 DFQATT and CDR2 SNEGSKA (reference sequence). Trimming took 6 bases from V and 0 from J, leaving 12 bases between them. The CDR3 loop spans 13 amino acids.

This clonotype turned up a few times. The chain is built from TRBV27 and TRBJ1-5; D remains unclear. CDR3 length: 15 residues. Germline V lookup: CDR1 MNHEY, CDR2 SMNVEV (reference sequence). V was pared by 5 bases and J by 0 bases, with 11 bases between. The CDR3 reads CASSLSGYSNQPQHF. CDR3 DNA sequence: TGTGCCAGCAGTCTCTCCGGGTATAGCAATCAGCCCCAGCATTTT.

Concerning this clonotype itself: No DNA is shown, since the ends of the CDR3 on it are uncertain; the CDR3 is the one TCRdb lists. This chain joins TRBV20-1 and TRBJ2-7; the table's TRBD1 call for D was not verified on the DNA. The length of the CDR3 is 21 amino acids, counting both ends. Germline assignment: CDR1 DFQATT and CDR2 SNEGSKA (reference sequence). The CDR3 protein is CSAYSAYEQYFEEDGGHEQYF.